This TCR beta chain stems from a study of T cell responses to AZD1222 COVID-19 vaccine. On the study more broadly: Analyses pooled second doses at about 4 or about 12 weeks. Findings and caveats of the study: Compared with day 0, the breadth and depth of the Spike-specific TCR repertoire rose significantly after two doses of AZD1222.

Assay used: immunoSEQ multiplex PCR; TCRdb lists only in-frame clones, some missing. The sample shows approximately 68,000 clones, roughly 87% of them seen only once. For this clone: Antigen: not known.

Trimming took off 6 bases at V and 0 bases at J, with 12 bases between the two ends. CDR1 is MNHEY, CDR2 SVGAGI, per germline. This CDR3 contains 15 residues. The clonotype comes from an adult in good health. The chain links TRBV6-5 to TRBJ1-5; no firm D call. The sequencing here drew on peripheral blood, taken on day 0 of AZD1222 vaccination. This chain's CDR3 is CASRLDGNSNQPQHF. CDR3 coding DNA: TGTGCCAGCAGGCTGGACGGCAATAGCAATCAGCCCCAGCATTTT.